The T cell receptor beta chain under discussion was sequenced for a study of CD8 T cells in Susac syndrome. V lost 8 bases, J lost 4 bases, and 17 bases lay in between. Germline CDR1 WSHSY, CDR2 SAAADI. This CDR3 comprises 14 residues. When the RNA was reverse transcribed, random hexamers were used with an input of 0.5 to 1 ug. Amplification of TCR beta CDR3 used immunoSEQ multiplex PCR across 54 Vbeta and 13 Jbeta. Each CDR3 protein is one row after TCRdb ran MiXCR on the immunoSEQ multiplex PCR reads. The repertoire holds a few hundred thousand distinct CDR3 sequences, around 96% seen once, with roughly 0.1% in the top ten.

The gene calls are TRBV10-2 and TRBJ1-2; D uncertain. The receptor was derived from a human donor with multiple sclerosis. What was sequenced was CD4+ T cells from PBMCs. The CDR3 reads CASCRHPTVYGYTF. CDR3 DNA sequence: TGCGCCAGCTGCCGACACCCTACCGTCTATGGCTACACCTTC.